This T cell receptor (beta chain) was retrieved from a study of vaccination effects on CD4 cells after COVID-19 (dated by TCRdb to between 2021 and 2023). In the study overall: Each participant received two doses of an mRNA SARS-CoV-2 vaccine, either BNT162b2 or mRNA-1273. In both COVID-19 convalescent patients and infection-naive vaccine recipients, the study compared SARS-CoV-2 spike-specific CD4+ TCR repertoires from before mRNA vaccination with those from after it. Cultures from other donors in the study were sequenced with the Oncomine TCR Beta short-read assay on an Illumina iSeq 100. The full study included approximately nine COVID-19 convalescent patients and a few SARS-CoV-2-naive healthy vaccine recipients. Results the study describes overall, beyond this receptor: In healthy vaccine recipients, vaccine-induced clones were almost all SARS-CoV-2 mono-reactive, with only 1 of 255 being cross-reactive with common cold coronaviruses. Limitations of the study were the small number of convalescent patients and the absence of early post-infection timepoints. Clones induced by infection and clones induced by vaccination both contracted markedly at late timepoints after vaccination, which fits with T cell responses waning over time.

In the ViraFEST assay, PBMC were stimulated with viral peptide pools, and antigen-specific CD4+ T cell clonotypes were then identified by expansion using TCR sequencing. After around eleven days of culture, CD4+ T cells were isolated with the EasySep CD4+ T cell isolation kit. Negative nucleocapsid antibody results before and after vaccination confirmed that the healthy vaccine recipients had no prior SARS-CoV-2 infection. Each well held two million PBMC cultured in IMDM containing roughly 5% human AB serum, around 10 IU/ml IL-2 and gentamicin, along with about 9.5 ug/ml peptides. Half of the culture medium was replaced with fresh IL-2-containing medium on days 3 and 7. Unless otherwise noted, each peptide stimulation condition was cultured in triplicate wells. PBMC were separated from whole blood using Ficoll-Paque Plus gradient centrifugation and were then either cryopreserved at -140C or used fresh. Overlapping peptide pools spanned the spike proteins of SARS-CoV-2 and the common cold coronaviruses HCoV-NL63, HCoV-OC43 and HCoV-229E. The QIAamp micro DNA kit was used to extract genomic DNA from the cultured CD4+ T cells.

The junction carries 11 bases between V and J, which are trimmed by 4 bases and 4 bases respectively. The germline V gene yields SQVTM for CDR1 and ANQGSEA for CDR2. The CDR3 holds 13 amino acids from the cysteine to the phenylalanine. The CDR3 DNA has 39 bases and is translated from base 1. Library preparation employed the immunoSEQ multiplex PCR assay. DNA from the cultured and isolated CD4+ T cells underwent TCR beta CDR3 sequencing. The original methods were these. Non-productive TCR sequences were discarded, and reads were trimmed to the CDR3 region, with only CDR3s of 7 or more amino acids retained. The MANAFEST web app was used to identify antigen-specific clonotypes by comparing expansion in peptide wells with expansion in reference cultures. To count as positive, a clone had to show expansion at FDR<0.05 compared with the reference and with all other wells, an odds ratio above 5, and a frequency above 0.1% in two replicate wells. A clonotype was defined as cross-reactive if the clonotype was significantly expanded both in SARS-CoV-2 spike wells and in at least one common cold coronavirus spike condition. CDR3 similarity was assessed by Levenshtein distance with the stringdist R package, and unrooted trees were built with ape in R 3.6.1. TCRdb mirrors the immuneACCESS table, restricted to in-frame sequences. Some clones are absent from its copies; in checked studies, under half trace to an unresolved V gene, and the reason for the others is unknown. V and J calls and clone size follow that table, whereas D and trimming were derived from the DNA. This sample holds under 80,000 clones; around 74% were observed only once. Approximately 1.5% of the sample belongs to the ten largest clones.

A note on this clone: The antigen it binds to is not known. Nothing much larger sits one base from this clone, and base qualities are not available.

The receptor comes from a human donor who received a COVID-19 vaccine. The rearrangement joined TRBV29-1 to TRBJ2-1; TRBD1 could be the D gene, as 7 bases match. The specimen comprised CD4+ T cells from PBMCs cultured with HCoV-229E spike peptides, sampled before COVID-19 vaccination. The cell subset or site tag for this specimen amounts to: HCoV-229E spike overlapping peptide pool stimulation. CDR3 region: CSVVPGGYNEQFF. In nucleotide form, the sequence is TGCAGCGTTGTCCCAGGGGGGTACAATGAGCAGTTCTTC.